The TCR beta chain described here comes from a study of T cell repertoires in cytomegalovirus infection. At the level of the study: Newly reported HLA-C-restricted and thoroughly characterized HLA-B-restricted CMV epitopes were employed. Carrying CMV and the relevant HLA type showed in public TCR beta signatures.

Germline V gene sequence: CDR1 SGHRS, CDR2 YFSETQ. Trimming pared 7 bases from V and 2 bases from J, leaving 19 bases between. This CDR3 region has 15 residues. Study-wide findings and caveats: Of the TCR beta families, the public ones yielded a cumulative frequency that identified carriers of CMV plus the relevant HLA.

Using its own MiXCR run on the reads, TCRdb lists one record per CDR3 protein. Of roughly 990,000 distinct CDR3 sequences listed, approximately 33% are singletons. As to this clonotype: Its specificity is unknown.

The V gene is TRBV5-1, the J gene TRBJ2-7; possibly TRBD2 for D (6 bases). The receptor comes from a human donor in good health (CMV status not recorded). Some clones in this sample may be carry-over from other donors' samples. The sample consisted of cultured CD8+ T cells from PBMCs, taken from culture after CMV antigen stimulation. The CDR3 here is CASGQASGVTYEQYF. The CDR3 coding sequence is TGCGCCAGCGGTCAGGCCTCGGGGGTTACCTACGAGCAGTACTTC.